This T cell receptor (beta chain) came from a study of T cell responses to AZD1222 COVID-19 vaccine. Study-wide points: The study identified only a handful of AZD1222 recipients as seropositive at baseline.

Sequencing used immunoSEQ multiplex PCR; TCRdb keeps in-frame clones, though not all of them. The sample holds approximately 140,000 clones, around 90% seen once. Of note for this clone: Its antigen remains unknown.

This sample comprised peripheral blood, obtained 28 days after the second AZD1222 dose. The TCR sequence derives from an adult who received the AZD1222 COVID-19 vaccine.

The CDR3 reads CASSGQTRETQYF. CDR3 sequence (DNA): TGTGCCAGCAGTGGCCAGACTAGGGAGACCCAGTACTTC. The chain is built from TRBV2 and TRBJ2-5; perhaps TRBD2 as D (6 bases). Between the trimmed V and J ends, which lost 4 bases and 5 bases, there was a span of 11 bases. This CDR3 comprises 13 residues. Germline CDR1 SNHLY, CDR2 FYNNEI.